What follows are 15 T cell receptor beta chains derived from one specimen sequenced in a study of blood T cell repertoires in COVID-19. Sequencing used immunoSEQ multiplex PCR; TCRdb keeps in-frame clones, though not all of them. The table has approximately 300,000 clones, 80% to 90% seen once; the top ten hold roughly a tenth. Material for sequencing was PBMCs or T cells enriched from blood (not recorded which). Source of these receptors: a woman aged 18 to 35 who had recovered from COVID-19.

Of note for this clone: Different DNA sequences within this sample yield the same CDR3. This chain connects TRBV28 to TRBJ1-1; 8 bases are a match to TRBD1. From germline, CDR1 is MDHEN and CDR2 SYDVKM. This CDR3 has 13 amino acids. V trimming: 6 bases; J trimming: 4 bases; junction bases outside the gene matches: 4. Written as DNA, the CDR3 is TGTGCCAGCAGGGCTACAGGGGGCACTGAAGCTTTCTTT. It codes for CASRATGGTEAFF.

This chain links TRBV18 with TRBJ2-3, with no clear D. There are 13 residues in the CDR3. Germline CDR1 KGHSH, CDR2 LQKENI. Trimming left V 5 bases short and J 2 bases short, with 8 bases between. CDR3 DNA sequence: TGTGCCAGCTCATGGCGGAACACAGATACGCAGTATTTT. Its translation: CASSWRNTDTQYF.

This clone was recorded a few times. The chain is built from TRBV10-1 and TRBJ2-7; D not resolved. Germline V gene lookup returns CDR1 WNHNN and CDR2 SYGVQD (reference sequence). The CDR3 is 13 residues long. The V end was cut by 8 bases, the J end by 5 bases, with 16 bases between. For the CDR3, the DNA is TGCGCCAGCGGTAGCTACCGGGTAGACGAGCAGTACTTC. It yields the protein CASGSYRVDEQYF.

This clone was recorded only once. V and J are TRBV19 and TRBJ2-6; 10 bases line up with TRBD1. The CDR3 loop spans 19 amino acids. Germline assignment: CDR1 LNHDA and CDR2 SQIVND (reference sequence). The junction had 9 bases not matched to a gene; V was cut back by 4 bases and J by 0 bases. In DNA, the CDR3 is TGTGCCAGTAGTAGGGGGGACAGGGGCGAGAGCTCTGGGGCCAACGTCCTGACTTTC. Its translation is CASSRGDRGESSGANVLTF.

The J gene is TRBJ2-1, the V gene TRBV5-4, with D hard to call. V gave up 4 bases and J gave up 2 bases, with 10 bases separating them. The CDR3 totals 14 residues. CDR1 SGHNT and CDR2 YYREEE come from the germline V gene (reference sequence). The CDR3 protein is CASSRLETYNEQFF. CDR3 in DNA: TGTGCCAGCAGCCGGCTGGAGACCTACAATGAGCAGTTCTTC.

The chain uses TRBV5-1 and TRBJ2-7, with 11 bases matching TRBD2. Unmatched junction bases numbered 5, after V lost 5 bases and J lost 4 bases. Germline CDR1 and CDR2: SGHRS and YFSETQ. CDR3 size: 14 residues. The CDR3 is CASRMSSGRYEQYF. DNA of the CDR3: TGCGCCAGCAGAATGTCTAGCGGGAGGTACGAGCAGTACTTC.

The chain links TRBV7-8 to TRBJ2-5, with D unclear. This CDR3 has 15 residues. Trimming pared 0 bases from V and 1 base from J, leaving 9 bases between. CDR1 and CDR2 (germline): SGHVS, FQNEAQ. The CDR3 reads CASSLARRLQETQYF. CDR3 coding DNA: TGTGCCAGCAGCTTAGCGAGGCGGCTCCAAGAGACCCAGTACTTC.

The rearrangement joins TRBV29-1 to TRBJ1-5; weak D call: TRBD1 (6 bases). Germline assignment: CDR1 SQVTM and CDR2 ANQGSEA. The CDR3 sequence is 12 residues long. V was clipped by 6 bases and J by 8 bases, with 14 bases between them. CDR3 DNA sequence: TGCAGCGTAGCCAAGGGGGGGGAGCCCCAGCATTTT. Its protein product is CSVAKGGEPQHF. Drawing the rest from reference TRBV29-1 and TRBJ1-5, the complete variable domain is SAVISQKPSRDICQRGTSLTIQCQVDSQVTMMFWYRQQPGQSLTLIATANQGSEATYESGFVIDKFPISRPNLTFSTLTVSNMSPEDSSIYLCSVAKGGEPQHFGDGTRLSIL.

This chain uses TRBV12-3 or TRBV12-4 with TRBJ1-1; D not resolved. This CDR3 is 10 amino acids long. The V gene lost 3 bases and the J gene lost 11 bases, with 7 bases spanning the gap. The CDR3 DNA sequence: TGTGCCAGCAGTTTTCGTGTTGCTTTCTTT. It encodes CASSFRVAFF.

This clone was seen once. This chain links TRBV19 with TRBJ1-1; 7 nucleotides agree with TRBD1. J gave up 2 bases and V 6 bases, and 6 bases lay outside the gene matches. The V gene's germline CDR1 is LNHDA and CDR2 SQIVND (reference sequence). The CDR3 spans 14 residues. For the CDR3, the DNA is TGTGCCAGTAGGGCGACAGGGCTTAACACTGAAGCTTTCTTT. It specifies CASRATGLNTEAFF. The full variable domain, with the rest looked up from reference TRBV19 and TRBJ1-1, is DGGITQSPKYLFRKEGQNVTLSCEQNLNHDAMYWYRQDPGQGLRLIYYSQIVNDFQKGDIAEGYSVSREKKESFPLTVTSAQKNPTAFYLCASRATGLNTEAFFGQGTRLTVV.

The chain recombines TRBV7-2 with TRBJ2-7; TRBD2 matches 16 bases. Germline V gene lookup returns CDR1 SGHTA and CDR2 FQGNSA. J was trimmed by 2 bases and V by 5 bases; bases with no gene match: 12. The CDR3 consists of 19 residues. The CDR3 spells CASSLLRPGTSGRAYEQYF. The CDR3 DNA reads TGTGCCAGCAGCCTTCTTAGACCCGGGACTAGCGGGAGGGCCTACGAGCAGTACTTC. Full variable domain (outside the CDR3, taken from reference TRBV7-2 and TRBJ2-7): GAGVSQSPSNKVTEKGKDVELRCDPISGHTALYWYRQSLGQGLEFLIYFQGNSAPDKSGLPSDRFSAERTGGSVSTLTIQRTQQEDSAVYLCASSLLRPGTSGRAYEQYFGPGTRLTVT.

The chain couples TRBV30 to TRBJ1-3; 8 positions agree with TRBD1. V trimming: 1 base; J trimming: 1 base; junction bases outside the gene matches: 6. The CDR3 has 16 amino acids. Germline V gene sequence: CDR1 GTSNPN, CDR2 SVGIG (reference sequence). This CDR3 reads CAWSGTGQSSGNTIYF. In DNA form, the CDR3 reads TGTGCCTGGAGTGGGACAGGGCAAAGTTCTGGAAACACCATATATTTT.

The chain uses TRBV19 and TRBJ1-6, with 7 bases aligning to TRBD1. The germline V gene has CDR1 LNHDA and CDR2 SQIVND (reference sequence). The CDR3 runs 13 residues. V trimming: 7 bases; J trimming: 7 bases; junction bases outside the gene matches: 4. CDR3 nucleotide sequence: TGTGCCAGTACCCCAGGGGGAAATTCACCCCTCCACTTT. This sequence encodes CASTPGGNSPLHF. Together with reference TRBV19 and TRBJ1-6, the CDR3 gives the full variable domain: DGGITQSPKYLFRKEGQNVTLSCEQNLNHDAMYWYRQDPGQGLRLIYYSQIVNDFQKGDIAEGYSVSREKKESFPLTVTSAQKNPTAFYLCASTPGGNSPLHFGNGTRLTVT.

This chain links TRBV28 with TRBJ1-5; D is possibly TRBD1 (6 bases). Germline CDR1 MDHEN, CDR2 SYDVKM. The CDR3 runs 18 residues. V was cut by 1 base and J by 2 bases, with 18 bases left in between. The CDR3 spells CASSLFLSMGARNQPQHF. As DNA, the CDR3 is TGTGCCAGCAGTTTATTTTTGTCTATGGGGGCACGCAATCAGCCCCAGCATTTT.

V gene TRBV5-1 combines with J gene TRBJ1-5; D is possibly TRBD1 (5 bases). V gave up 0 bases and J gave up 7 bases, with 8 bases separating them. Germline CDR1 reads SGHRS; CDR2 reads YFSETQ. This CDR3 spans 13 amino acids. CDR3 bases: TGCGCCAGCAGCTTGGCCTCAGGGCAGCCCCAGCATTTT. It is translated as CASSLASGQPQHF.